Sequencing of this TCR beta chain was carried out in a study of T-cell memory formation after mild COVID-19. Study results and caveats: The second-wave clones peaking on day 37 were not confirmed as SARS-CoV-2-specific.

With constant-segment primers, 5'RACE yielded cDNA libraries of TCR alpha and TCR beta that carried sample barcodes and UMIs. TCRdb redid the calling of the 5' RACE reads with MiXCR, one entry per CDR3 protein. The sample records about 290,000 distinct CDR3 sequences, less than 20% being singletons. The V segment lost 8 bases and the J segment 3 bases; nucleotides outside the gene matches: 11. Germline V gene data show CDR1 as MNHEY and CDR2 as SVGEGT. CDR3 length: 17 amino acids. A note on this clonotype: The antigen is not known.

The sample comprised PBMCs or a T cell subset sorted from them (not recorded which). V is TRBV6-2 or TRBV6-3 and J is TRBJ2-2; 11 bases line up with TRBD2. This clonotype was obtained from a man aged 18 to 30 who had mild COVID-19 (a few samples of this study predate the infection). Cell type and time point are not known. DNA of the CDR3: TGTGCCAGCTTCACCCCACTAGCGGGGGTCGACACCGGGGAGCTGTTTTTT. Its protein is CASFTPLAGVDTGELFF.